The rows below give T cell receptor beta chains drawn from one sample of a study of blood T cell repertoires in COVID-19. Generated by immunoSEQ multiplex PCR, the TCRdb table keeps only in-frame clones and is missing some. The sample includes approximately 220,000 clones, approximately 81% of them seen just once. Sequencing was done on a sample of peripheral blood. These receptors came from a woman between 55 and 75 years old who had recovered from COVID-19. The CDR3 runs from the conserved cysteine through the conserved F or W. Each record gives: J gene, V gene, D gene, clone size, CDR3 protein. The D gene is left open where the match is weak. Where a row states a size, it is once, few, many or the class of an expanded clone; other rows omit it.

>TRBJ1-5|TRBV7-2|TRBD1|-
CASSRTGVQPQHF
>TRBJ2-7|TRBV7-9|TRBD1|once
CASSDRASVDEQYF
>TRBJ2-1|TRBV27|TRBD2|-
CASSFSPSGGPYNEQFF
>TRBJ2-5|TRBV2|TRBD1|-
CASSGDRGPQTQYF
>TRBJ2-5|TRBV7-2|-|once
CASSLSAGQGTQYF
>TRBJ2-5|TRBV28|-|-
CASSFRGQETQYF
>TRBJ2-3|TRBV7-7|-|-
CASSLGPGTDTQYF
>TRBJ1-2|TRBV20-1|-|-
CSASEADFPF
>TRBJ1-5|TRBV27|TRBD1|-
CASSLRAGQGVSSNQPQHF
>TRBJ2-5|TRBV9|TRBD2|-
CASSVAAGGYETQYF
>TRBJ2-3|TRBV6-5|-|few
CASSYSRSDSDTQYF
>TRBJ1-2|TRBV15|TRBD1|-
CATSSLDRGADGYTF
>TRBJ1-3|TRBV7-9|-|-
CASSLIRGRGNTIYF
>TRBJ2-1|TRBV5-1|-|-
CASSLELADNEQFF
>TRBJ1-4|TRBV2|-|once
CASSGGRLLNEKLFF
>TRBJ1-2|TRBV5-6|-|-
CASSPDSYYGYTF
>TRBJ2-7|TRBV4-1|-|-
CASSHPGGTTYEQYF
>TRBJ1-4|TRBV29-1|TRBD1|few
CSVAGQGGEKLFF
>TRBJ2-3|TRBV12-5|TRBD1|-
CASAPGTGSKDTQYF
>TRBJ1-1|TRBV2|TRBD1|-
CASTVRQGTEAFF
>TRBJ2-7|TRBV7-2|-|-
CASSPGTPGYDEQYF
>TRBJ2-7|TRBV3-1/TRBV3-2|TRBD2|-
CASSQDGTNHEQYF
>TRBJ1-2|TRBV7-9|-|-
CASSLDTVPYGYTF
>TRBJ1-1|TRBV11-1|-|-
CASSSLRVTEAFF
>TRBJ1-1|TRBV19|TRBD1|-
CASSTSGGVMNTEAFF
>TRBJ1-5|TRBV6-6|-|-
CASTSRPSQPQHF
>TRBJ2-3|TRBV12-5|TRBD2|-
CASGRTSGVSTDTQYF
>TRBJ2-1|TRBV7-3|-|-
CASSPGSYNEQFF
>TRBJ2-5|TRBV5-1|TRBD1|-
CASSLGGQGQETQYF
>TRBJ1-2|TRBV4-2|-|once
CASSQEGTGYGYGYTF
>TRBJ2-1|TRBV27|TRBD2|-
CASSLLGLAGGLGEQFF
>TRBJ1-1|TRBV21-1|-|-
CSKRQHGAVNTEAFF
>TRBJ1-1|TRBV6-5|TRBD1|many
CASSYRGQGYTEAFF
>TRBJ2-1|TRBV10-3|TRBD2|-
CAISEGSGGGLDEQFF
>TRBJ1-2|TRBV10-3|-|-
CAISESGGGSLIYGYTF
>TRBJ1-2|TRBV6-2/TRBV6-3|-|once
CASSYGRNYGYTF
>TRBJ1-4|TRBV11-2|TRBD1|-
CASSPPRGLYEKLFF
>TRBJ1-5|TRBV18|-|few
CASSPVGGFGNQPQHF
>TRBJ2-6|TRBV5-4|-|-
CASSLVPMGANVLTF
>TRBJ1-2|TRBV4-1|-|-
CASSPGTTRAGGYTF
>TRBJ2-7|TRBV4-1|-|-
CASSQVPTRPFRDPNSYEQYF
>TRBJ1-4|TRBV9|-|-
CASSVGVGGNEKLFF